The rows below give T cell receptor beta chains drawn from one sample of a study of technical replicates of blood from several donors. Data came from immunoSEQ multiplex PCR; TCRdb stores just in-frame clones and leaves some out. Of tens of thousands of clones in the sample, about nine tenths were seen once. The specimen sequenced was T cells isolated from PBMCs. The receptors originated from a human donor in good health. Both conserved end residues are part of each CDR3. Fields, in order: D gene, V gene, J gene, clone size, CDR3 DNA, CDR3 protein. The D gene is left open where the match is weak. Rows give clone size only sometimes, using once, few, many, or a class for an expanded clone.

D gene: -
V gene: TRBV29-1
J gene: TRBJ1-1
clone size: few
CDR3 DNA: TGCAGCGTTGAAGATCGGGAATACACTGAAGCTTTCTTT
CDR3 protein: CSVEDREYTEAFF

D gene: -
V gene: TRBV6-5
J gene: TRBJ2-7
clone size: -
CDR3 DNA: TGTGCCAGCAGTTACTCGGGTCAGCGCTACGAGCAGTACTTC
CDR3 protein: CASSYSGQRYEQYF

D gene: TRBD1
V gene: TRBV7-9
J gene: TRBJ1-1
clone size: -
CDR3 DNA: TGTGCCAGCAGCTTCCCTTGGGACAGACTATTCTTT
CDR3 protein: CASSFPWDRLFF

D gene: TRBD2
V gene: TRBV19
J gene: TRBJ2-5
clone size: -
CDR3 DNA: TGTGCCAGTAGTATACGGGGACTAGCAGGAGAGACCCAGTACTTC
CDR3 protein: CASSIRGLAGETQYF

D gene: -
V gene: TRBV10-3
J gene: TRBJ1-4
clone size: -
CDR3 DNA: TGTGCCATCAGTGACCCTGAGAATGAAAAACTGTTTTTT
CDR3 protein: CAISDPENEKLFF

D gene: -
V gene: TRBV7-6
J gene: TRBJ2-5
clone size: once
CDR3 DNA: TGTGCCAGCAGCTTAGACGACAGTTACCAAGAGACCCAGTACTTC
CDR3 protein: CASSLDDSYQETQYF

D gene: TRBD1
V gene: TRBV4-2
J gene: TRBJ1-1
clone size: -
CDR3 DNA: TGTGCCAGCAGCCAAGAGGGACAGGGGACTGAAGCTTTCTTT
CDR3 protein: CASSQEGQGTEAFF

D gene: -
V gene: TRBV28
J gene: TRBJ1-2
clone size: -
CDR3 DNA: TGTGCCAGCAGTTCCCCGATGGAGTCTGTCTATGGCTACACCTTC
CDR3 protein: CASSSPMESVYGYTF

D gene: TRBD1
V gene: TRBV5-4
J gene: TRBJ2-3
clone size: once
CDR3 DNA: TGTGCCAGCAGTCGCGACAGGGGGCTAGATACGCAGTATTTT
CDR3 protein: CASSRDRGLDTQYF

D gene: -
V gene: TRBV19
J gene: TRBJ1-1
clone size: -
CDR3 DNA: TGTGCCAGTGGCCCCAGCTCGGGGACTGAAGCTTTCTTT
CDR3 protein: CASGPSSGTEAFF

D gene: TRBD1
V gene: TRBV10-3
J gene: TRBJ1-1
clone size: -
CDR3 DNA: TGTGCCATCAGTCCAGGGGGAAACACTGAAGCTTTCTTT
CDR3 protein: CAISPGGNTEAFF

D gene: -
V gene: TRBV20-1
J gene: TRBJ2-1
clone size: -
CDR3 DNA: TGCAGTGCTACTCCCTACAATGAGCAGTTCTTC
CDR3 protein: CSATPYNEQFF

D gene: -
V gene: TRBV6-1
J gene: TRBJ2-5
clone size: -
CDR3 DNA: TGTGCCAGCAGTGAAACCCGACAGGGGAGGGAATCCCAGTACTTC
CDR3 protein: CASSETRQGRESQYF

D gene: -
V gene: TRBV27
J gene: TRBJ2-3
clone size: -
CDR3 DNA: TGTGCCAGCAGTTTAACCGCGGGAAGAGCAGATACGCAGTATTTT
CDR3 protein: CASSLTAGRADTQYF

D gene: TRBD2
V gene: TRBV4-2
J gene: TRBJ2-7
clone size: -
CDR3 DNA: TGTGCCAGCAGCCAAGTTGGCGGGAGCTACGAGCAGTACTTC
CDR3 protein: CASSQVGGSYEQYF

D gene: -
V gene: TRBV18
J gene: TRBJ1-4
clone size: -
CDR3 DNA: TGTGCCAGCTCACCCCGATCAGGGCTTAATGAAAAACTGTTTTTT
CDR3 protein: CASSPRSGLNEKLFF

D gene: -
V gene: TRBV11-3
J gene: TRBJ2-5
clone size: -
CDR3 DNA: TGTGCCAGCAGCTTACCCCTAAGAGATCCCCAAGAGACCCAGTACTTC
CDR3 protein: CASSLPLRDPQETQYF

D gene: -
V gene: TRBV6-6
J gene: TRBJ1-5
clone size: few
CDR3 DNA: TGTGCCAGCAGCCAAGAGGACAGTAGCAATCAGCCCCAGCATTTT
CDR3 protein: CASSQEDSSNQPQHF

D gene: -
V gene: TRBV5-1
J gene: TRBJ1-4
clone size: -
CDR3 DNA: TGCGCCAGCAGCTTGGCTTCAACTAATGAAAAACTGTTTTTT
CDR3 protein: CASSLASTNEKLFF

D gene: -
V gene: TRBV6-5
J gene: TRBJ2-7
clone size: once
CDR3 DNA: TGTGCCAGCAGTTTGGGAGTAGGGTCCTACGAGCAGTACTTC
CDR3 protein: CASSLGVGSYEQYF